These 25 T cell receptor beta chains were sequenced from one sample in a study of cytomegalovirus exposure and HLA in healthy donors (dated by TCRdb to about 2017). The method behind the library was the immunoSEQ multiplex PCR assay. The multiplex PCR relied on a mix of 60 forward primers for TCR Vbeta segments and 13 reverse primers for TCR Jbeta segments. TCRdb carries this immuneACCESS record with in-frame sequences only. Its versions omit some clonotypes, under half of them owing to an unresolved V gene in the studies checked, with the rest unexplained. This sample is represented by under 200,000 clones; around 80% of them were singletons. About 1.7% of the sample comes from the top ten. Sequencing input: PBMCs. These receptor sequences come from a woman between 18 and 29 years old in good health and CMV-seronegative.

The V gene is TRBV4-3, the J gene TRBJ2-7; TRBD2 agrees at 8 bases. Germline loops: CDR1 LGHNA, CDR2 YSLEER. V was pared by 0 bases and J by 9 bases, with 16 bases of the junction left unmatched. The CDR3 runs to 17 residues. The CDR3 nucleotides are TGCGCCAGCAGCCAAGAGGAGTCGGGAGCCACCGGGAGGGTGCAGTACTTC. It translates to CASSQEESGATGRVQYF.

This chain joins TRBV28 and TRBJ1-2; 9 bases agree with TRBD1. The CDR3 sequence is 15 residues long. The J segment lost 4 bases and the V segment lost 5 bases, leaving 8 bases of the junction unmatched. Germline CDR1 is MDHEN and CDR2 is SYDVKM. The CDR3 loop reads CASSSTGGLGYGYTF. As DNA, the CDR3 is TGTGCCAGCAGTAGTACAGGGGGCTTGGGCTATGGCTACACCTTC.

This chain uses TRBV6-5 with TRBJ1-2; 12 positions match TRBD1. The CDR3 covers 15 residues. Germline V gives CDR1 MNHEY, CDR2 SVGAGI. The J segment lost 7 bases and the V segment lost 0 bases, leaving 3 bases of the junction unmatched. CDR3 nucleotide sequence: TGTGCCAGCAGTTACTCGGGACAGGGGGCGCGTGGCTACACCTTC. Its protein is CASSYSGQGARGYTF.

Only one count was recorded for this clone. The chain is built from TRBV7-9 and TRBJ1-1, with TRBD1 identical over 9 bases. The germline CDR1 and CDR2 sequences are SEHNR and FQNEAQ (reference sequence). This CDR3 has 19 amino acids. The ends lost 3 bases at V and 10 bases at J; junction bases unmatched: 24. As DNA, the CDR3 is TGTGCCAGCAGCTTTTTTTCTATTAGAAGGGACAGGGCCGGTGGAGGAGCTTTCTTT. Its protein product is CASSFFSIRRDRAGGGAFF. The full variable domain, in which reference TRBV7-9 and TRBJ1-1 provide the parts outside the CDR3, is DTGVSQNPRHKITKRGQNVTFRCDPISEHNRLYWYRQTLGQGPEFLTYFQNEAQLEKSRLLSDRFSAERPKGSFSTLEIQRTEQGDSAMYLCASSFFSIRRDRAGGGAFFGQGTRLTVV.

V gene TRBV19 combines with J gene TRBJ2-1; the match to TRBD2 covers 8 bases. In germline, CDR1 is LNHDA, CDR2 SQIVND (reference sequence). The CDR3 extends over 15 amino acids. With 5 bases clipped from V and 4 bases from J, the junction kept 7 bases outside the gene matches. For the CDR3, the DNA is TGTGCCAGTAGTGAACAACTAGCGGATTACAATGAGCAGTTCTTC. Protein product: CASSEQLADYNEQFF.

This clone was counted once. V is TRBV11-3 and J is TRBJ2-1; 14 nucleotides align to TRBD2. CDR3 length: 17 residues. CDR1 is SGHNT and CDR2 is YENEEA in the germline V gene. J gave up 4 bases and V 4 bases, and 6 bases lay outside the gene matches. The CDR3 reads CASSSNGLAGGYNEQFF. CDR3 sequence (DNA): TGTGCCAGCAGCTCAAATGGACTAGCGGGAGGATACAATGAGCAGTTCTTC.

This clone has a single count. The chain is built from TRBV7-2 and TRBJ2-7; D is uncertain. V shed 2 bases and J shed 5 bases, with 19 bases lying between them. The CDR3 consists of 16 residues. Germline CDR1 reads SGHTA; CDR2 reads FQGNSA. The CDR3 sequence: CASSLSSVTIANEQYF. CDR3 in DNA: TGTGCCAGCAGCTTAAGCTCTGTCACCATAGCAAACGAGCAGTACTTC.

This clone was found once. V usage is TRBV4-3 and J usage is TRBJ2-3; TRBD2 matches 13 bases. The CDR3 sequence is 16 residues long. Looked up from germline, CDR1 is LGHNA and CDR2 is YSLEER. With V trimmed by 2 bases and J by 3 bases, 2 bases remained unmatched. CDR3 sequence (DNA): TGCGCCAGCAGCCAATCGGGACTAGCGGGAACAGATACGCAGTATTTT. It specifies CASSQSGLAGTDTQYF.

The V call is TRBV4-3, the J call TRBJ2-7, with TRBD1 as a possible D gene (8 bases). Germline V lookup: CDR1 LGHNA, CDR2 YSLEER. The CDR3 extends over 14 amino acids. V lost 4 bases and J lost 6, with 16 bases in between. CDR3 region: CASSPGQGGGEQYF. The DNA for the CDR3 is TGCGCCAGCAGCCCCGGACAGGGCGGGGGCGAGCAGTACTTC.

This clone was observed a few times. The chain couples TRBV30 to TRBJ2-5; TRBD1 might be the D (6 bases). Trimming removed 3 bases at V and 4 bases at J, with 12 bases between. Per the germline V gene, CDR1 is GTSNPN and CDR2 is SVGIG (reference sequence). This CDR3 region has 13 residues. The CDR3 is CAWSLWGLETQYF. CDR3 DNA sequence: TGTGCCTGGAGCTTATGGGGGCTAGAGACCCAGTACTTC.

The chain is built from TRBV4-1 and TRBJ2-7; D possibly corresponds to TRBD1 (6 bases). The CDR3 runs to 16 residues. Trimming took off 1 base at V and 5 bases at J, with 18 bases between the two ends. Per germline, CDR1 MGHRA and CDR2 YSYEKL. The CDR3 sequence is CASSQVAGQGSHEQYF. CDR3 in DNA: TGCGCCAGCAGCCAAGTTGCTGGTCAGGGGTCCCACGAGCAGTACTTC.

This clone was observed a handful of times. The rearrangement uses TRBV19 and TRBJ1-2, with D tentatively TRBD1 (5 bases). V lost 6 bases, J lost 1 base, and 6 bases lay in between. The CDR3 runs to 12 residues. Germline CDR1 is LNHDA and CDR2 is SQIVND (reference sequence). CDR3 DNA: TGTGCCAGTAGACAGGTTAACTATGGCTACACCTTC. Translated, it gives CASRQVNYGYTF.

This rearrangement joins TRBV4-1 to TRBJ2-1; TRBD2 matches at 12 bases. The CDR3 has 16 residues. Germline assignment: CDR1 MGHRA and CDR2 YSYEKL. V lost 1 base and J lost 6; bases outside the gene matches: 4. CDR3 bases: TGCGCCAGCAGCCAAGGGAGACTAGCGGGAGTCAATGAGCAGTTCTTC. Translation: CASSQGRLAGVNEQFF.

V and J are TRBV10-2 and TRBJ2-2; TRBD2 agrees at 9 bases. The V gene's germline CDR1 is WSHSY and CDR2 SAAADI. The CDR3 covers 17 residues. The junction had 12 bases not matched to a gene; V was cut back by 10 bases and J by 0 bases. CDR3 sequence: CATNRETSGSNTGELFF. CDR3 nucleotides: TGCGCCACCAACAGGGAAACTAGCGGGTCGAACACCGGGGAGCTGTTTTTT.

The chain uses TRBV23-1 and TRBJ1-2; 8 nucleotides agree with TRBD1. TRBV23-1 is flagged as an ORF with uncertain function. V gave up 6 bases and J gave up 7 bases; unmatched junction bases: 7. The CDR3 contains 13 residues. CDR3 loop: CASRGDRYIGYTF. The CDR3 DNA reads TGCGCCAGCAGAGGGGACAGGTATATTGGCTACACCTTC.

The V and J genes are TRBV5-1 and TRBJ2-3; 10 bases fit TRBD2. There are 16 residues in the CDR3. CDR1 is SGHRS, CDR2 YFSETQ, per germline. Trimming at V came to 3 bases and at J to 3 bases, leaving 7 bases not matched to a gene. The CDR3 loop reads CASSSLAGVVTDTQYF. The CDR3 DNA reads TGCGCCAGCAGCTCTCTAGCGGGAGTCGTGACAGATACGCAGTATTTT.

The V and J genes are TRBV7-8 and TRBJ2-1, with a tentative D call TRBD2 (5 bases). Trimming took 4 bases from V and 5 from J, leaving 12 bases between them. The germline gives CDR1 SGHVS, CDR2 FQNEAQ. This CDR3 is built from 14 residues. The DNA of the CDR3 is TGTGCCAGCAGCTCGGGCCCCGGGGACAATGAGCAGTTCTTC. Its translation is CASSSGPGDNEQFF. Full variable domain (remainder filled in from reference TRBV7-8 and TRBJ2-1): GAGVSQSPRYKVAKRGQDVALRCDPISGHVSLFWYQQALGQGPEFLTYFQNEAQLDKSGLPSDRFFAERPEGSVSTLKIQRTQQEDSAVYLCASSSGPGDNEQFFGPGTRLTVL.

The J gene is TRBJ1-2, the V gene TRBV29-1; no clear D gene. The CDR3 spans 12 residues. Germline CDR1 is SQVTM and CDR2 is ANQGSEA. With 5 bases removed from V and 5 bases from J, the gap between germline ends came to 12 bases. CDR3 amino acids: CSVTSSSYGYTF. The CDR3 region has the DNA TGCAGCGTTACTTCCTCATCTTATGGCTACACCTTC.

V is TRBV19 and J is TRBJ2-1; TRBD2 agrees at 7 bases. The germline gives CDR1 LNHDA, CDR2 SQIVND (reference sequence). The CDR3 extends over 13 amino acids. With V trimmed by 9 bases and J by 6 bases, 8 bases remained unmatched. The DNA for the CDR3 is TGTGCCAGCCTGGGTCCTAGCGGCAATGAGCAGTTCTTC. Its protein is CASLGPSGNEQFF.

The rearrangement links TRBV27 to TRBJ2-1, with D maybe TRBD2 (7 bases). CDR3 length: 17 amino acids. With 5 bases removed from V and 3 bases from J, the gap between germline ends came to 20 bases. In germline, CDR1 is MNHEY, CDR2 SMNVEV (reference sequence). For the CDR3, the DNA is TGTGCCAGCAGTCCCTCCCCCCCGGGGGGCGGCTACAATGAGCAGTTCTTC. It yields the protein CASSPSPPGGGYNEQFF.

The chain joins TRBV6-5 to TRBJ2-7, with D maybe TRBD1 (5 bases). Trimming pared 5 bases from V and 7 bases from J, leaving 9 bases between. Germline V gene sequence: CDR1 MNHEY, CDR2 SVGAGI. The CDR3 has 11 amino acids. In DNA, the CDR3 is TGTGCCAGCAGTCAGGGTCATGAGCAGTACTTC. Encoded protein: CASSQGHEQYF.

The sample holds one count of this clone. The chain carries TRBV7-9 and TRBJ2-3; 15 positions match TRBD2. Germline loops: CDR1 SEHNR, CDR2 FQNEAQ (reference sequence). The V and J ends lost 5 bases and 7 bases, in that order; junction bases with no gene match: 10. The CDR3 is 17 amino acids. The CDR3 loop reads CASSPRTSGRAWNTQYF. In DNA, the CDR3 is TGTGCCAGCAGCCCCCGGACTAGCGGGAGGGCCTGGAATACGCAGTATTTT.

This clone was picked up one time. V usage is TRBV27 and J usage is TRBJ2-7; 9 bases fit TRBD2. The germline gives CDR1 MNHEY, CDR2 SMNVEV (reference sequence). There are 15 residues in the CDR3. With V trimmed by 2 bases and J by 2 bases, 4 bases remained unmatched. CDR3 protein: CASSLAGGDPYEQYF. DNA of the CDR3: TGTGCCAGCAGTTTAGCGGGAGGGGACCCCTACGAGCAGTACTTC.

V usage is TRBV28 and J usage is TRBJ1-4, with 9 bases fitting TRBD1. The CDR3 is 16 residues long. V was clipped by 5 bases and J by 8 bases; unmatched bases: 12. Germline lookup yields CDR1 MDHEN and CDR2 SYDVKM. CDR3 DNA sequence: TGTGCCAGCAGTATTCCCGGGACAGGGAAAGGGGAAAAACTGTTTTTT. It yields the protein CASSIPGTGKGEKLFF.

V and J are TRBV7-2 and TRBJ2-3, with TRBD2 identical over 14 bases. Trimming took 5 bases from V and 8 from J; bases not matched to a gene: 3. CDR1 and CDR2 (germline): SGHTA, FQGNSA. There are 14 residues in the CDR3. This chain's CDR3 is CASSQGLAGGTQYF. The CDR3 coding sequence is TGTGCCAGCAGCCAAGGACTAGCGGGAGGTACGCAGTATTTT.